The 27 T cell receptor beta chains presented below share a single source sample, sequenced in a study of shared clonotypes between healthy human individuals. As defined, naive CD8 cells were CD45RO-negative and positively selected for CCR7, with terminally differentiated effector memory CD45RA+ cells excluded. The table came from immunoSEQ multiplex PCR; TCRdb's copy has only in-frame clones and leaves some out. Here the sample spans 660,000 or so clones, about 96% being singletons. Sequencing used naive CD8+ T cells sorted from blood. The origin of the receptors is a woman aged 30 to 39 in good health.

The chain links TRBV19 to TRBJ2-5; 8 bases align to TRBD1. J gave up 2 bases and V 4 bases, and 9 bases lay outside the gene matches. Germline CDR1 and CDR2: LNHDA and SQIVND (reference sequence). There are 16 residues in the CDR3. The CDR3 spells CASSSLRDRSQETQYF. The CDR3, as DNA: TGTGCCAGTAGTAGCCTCCGGGACAGGAGTCAAGAGACCCAGTACTTC.

The chain uses TRBV27 and TRBJ1-2, with D possibly TRBD1 on 6 matching bases. The V gene lost 2 bases and the J gene lost 5 bases, with 12 bases spanning the gap. The CDR3 is 14 residues long. Germline CDR1 and CDR2: MNHEY and SMNVEV (reference sequence). Here the CDR3 reads CASSLGRGTYGYTF. CDR3 coding DNA: TGTGCCAGCAGTTTAGGGAGGGGGACATATGGCTACACCTTC.

The chain employs TRBV6-6 and TRBJ2-1; D ambiguous. This CDR3 is 14 amino acids long. CDR1 is MNHNY, CDR2 SVGAGI, per germline (reference sequence). V shed 2 bases and J shed 5 bases, with 10 bases lying between them. Written as DNA, the CDR3 is TGTGCCAGCAGTTACGATGAGTCAAACAATGAGCAGTTCTTC. Translated, it gives CASSYDESNNEQFF.

The chain links TRBV28 to TRBJ2-7, with D perhaps assigned TRBD1 or TRBD2 (5 bases each). This CDR3 has 14 amino acids. Germline CDR1 reads MDHEN; CDR2 reads SYDVKM. Trimming left V 1 base short and J 7 bases short, with 14 bases between. CDR3 nucleotide sequence: TGTGCCAGCAGTTTATCAGGGAGCCCCGGAGAGCAGTACTTC. Protein product: CASSLSGSPGEQYF.

This chain links TRBV19 with TRBJ2-1, with D possibly called TRBD1 or TRBD2 (5 bases each). V dropped 1 base and J dropped 0 bases, with 7 bases sitting between them. The CDR3 extends over 15 amino acids. Germline V gene sequence: CDR1 LNHDA, CDR2 SQIVND (reference sequence). The chain's CDR3 is CASSIGDHSYNEQFF. In DNA, the CDR3 is TGTGCCAGTAGTATAGGGGACCACTCCTACAATGAGCAGTTCTTC.

This chain connects TRBV19 to TRBJ1-4, with D perhaps matching TRBD1 (5 bases). Trimming removed 7 bases at V and 0 bases at J, with 18 bases between. Looked up from germline, CDR1 is LNHDA and CDR2 is SQIVND (reference sequence). The CDR3 is made up of 17 amino acids. CDR3 sequence: CASTESGGISTNEKLFF. CDR3 nucleotide sequence: TGTGCCAGTACGGAGTCGGGGGGAATATCAACTAATGAAAAACTGTTTTTT.

The rearrangement joins TRBV5-6 to TRBJ2-2, with 9 bases lining up with TRBD1. The CDR3 has 16 amino acids. V was pared by 4 bases and J by 4 bases, with 8 bases of the junction left unmatched. Germline V gene data show CDR1 as SGHDT and CDR2 as YYEEEE. CDR3 protein: CASSQGQGFVTGELFF. The CDR3 DNA is TGTGCCAGCAGCCAGGGACAGGGATTTGTCACCGGGGAGCTGTTTTTT.

This sequence joins TRBV7-6 and TRBJ2-7; D possibly corresponds to TRBD1 (5 bases). The V and J ends lost 5 bases and 6 bases respectively, with 11 bases between them. From germline, CDR1 is SGHVS and CDR2 FNYEAQ. The CDR3 has 12 residues. The CDR3 coding sequence is TGTGCCAGCAGCACAGGTATCGGCGAGCAGTACTTC. This gives the protein CASSTGIGEQYF.

This chain uses TRBV28 with TRBJ2-1; D may be TRBD2 (5 bases). Trimming left V 3 bases short and J 9 bases short, with 6 bases between. CDR3 length: 11 residues. The germline CDR1 and CDR2 sequences are MDHEN and SYDVKM. The CDR3 DNA reads TGTGCCAGCAGTTTCGGGATTGAGCAGTTCTTC. Translated: CASSFGIEQFF.

The chain is built from TRBV6-5 and TRBJ2-5, with unresolved D. There are 14 residues in the CDR3. Germline-derived CDR1 and CDR2 are MNHEY and SVGAGI. The V end lost 0 bases, the J end lost 5 bases, and 10 bases lay between the germline ends. CDR3 DNA: TGTGCCAGCAGTTACTCGGCCTTCATGGAGACCCAGTACTTC. This codes for CASSYSAFMETQYF.

This chain joins TRBV27 and TRBJ2-5; tentatively, D is TRBD1 or TRBD2 (5 bases each). Trimming removed 2 bases from V and 3 bases from J, with 16 bases in between. This CDR3 comprises 16 residues. CDR1 and CDR2 from the germline V gene are MNHEY and SMNVEV (reference sequence). The CDR3 loop reads CASSLGRALGEETQYF. As DNA, the CDR3 is TGTGCCAGCAGTTTAGGGCGCGCCTTGGGGGAAGAGACCCAGTACTTC.

The V call is TRBV4-1, the J call TRBJ2-6; 7 bases match TRBD1. CDR1 and CDR2 (germline): MGHRA, YSYEKL. Trimming took 3 bases from V and 2 from J; bases not matched to a gene: 7. The CDR3 consists of 17 residues. CDR3 amino acids: CASSHPRQGTGANVLTF. CDR3 in DNA: TGCGCCAGCAGCCACCCCCGACAGGGAACTGGGGCCAACGTCCTGACTTTC.

This sequence joins TRBV13 and TRBJ2-7, with TRBD1 matching 10 bases. The CDR3 contains 15 residues. Germline V gene data show CDR1 as PRHDT and CDR2 as FYEKMQ (reference sequence). J gave up 4 bases and V 2 bases, and 5 bases lay outside the gene matches. The CDR3 DNA reads as TGTGCCAGCAGCTTATACGGGACAGGGGTTTACGAGCAGTACTTC. Amino acids: CASSLYGTGVYEQYF.

The chain recombines TRBV28 with TRBJ2-7; 8 bases map to TRBD1. Looked up from germline, CDR1 is MDHEN and CDR2 is SYDVKM. CDR3 size: 15 residues. The ends lost 2 bases at V and 2 bases at J; junction bases unmatched: 5. The CDR3 protein is CASSLIQGATYEQYF. The DNA of the CDR3 is TGTGCCAGCAGTTTAATCCAGGGGGCTACCTACGAGCAGTACTTC.

The chain links TRBV7-9 to TRBJ2-7; 9 bases match TRBD2. This CDR3 comprises 15 residues. V lost 0 bases, J lost 5 bases, and 5 bases stayed unmatched. Germline CDR1 SEHNR, CDR2 FQNEAQ (reference sequence). CDR3 sequence reads: CASSLAGSGSHEQYF. The CDR3 coding sequence is TGTGCCAGCAGCTTAGCCGGTAGCGGGAGCCACGAGCAGTACTTC. Looking up the rest from reference TRBV7-9 and TRBJ2-7 gives the full variable domain: DTGVSQNPRHKITKRGQNVTFRCDPISEHNRLYWYRQTLGQGPEFLTYFQNEAQLEKSRLLSDRFSAERPKGSFSTLEIQRTEQGDSAMYLCASSLAGSGSHEQYFGPGTRLTVT.

The rearrangement joins TRBV6-6 to TRBJ1-2; 9 bases agree with TRBD1. V lost 8 bases to trimming and J lost 8 bases; unmatched junction nucleotides: 6. The CDR3 sequence is 12 residues long. The germline V gene has CDR1 MNHNY and CDR2 SVGAGI (reference sequence). The CDR3 DNA is TGTGCCAGCGAGGGACAGGGCTGGGGCTACACCTTC. Its protein product is CASEGQGWGYTF.

The chain combines TRBV9 with TRBJ2-1, with TRBD2 matching over 7 bases. The J segment lost 15 bases and the V segment lost 5 bases, leaving 8 bases of the junction unmatched. The CDR3 runs 11 residues. The germline gives CDR1 SGDLS, CDR2 YYNGEE. This CDR3 is CASSSGLVLFF. The CDR3 region has the DNA TGTGCCAGCAGTTCCGGACTAGTGCTGTTCTTC.

The sample holds one count of this clone. This chain joins TRBV5-6 and TRBJ1-1; D not certain. Trimming removed 0 bases at V and 7 bases at J, with 4 bases between. The CDR3 loop spans 11 amino acids. CDR1 is SGHDT, CDR2 YYEEEE, per germline. CDR3 sequence: CASSLGLEAFF. For the CDR3, the DNA is TGTGCCAGCAGCTTGGGACTTGAAGCTTTCTTT.

A word on this clone: Relative to the germline gene, one junction end is altered; a read error may explain this. The J gene is TRBJ1-2, the V gene TRBV19; D not resolved. Germline assignment: CDR1 LNHDA and CDR2 SQIVND (reference sequence). There are 15 residues in the CDR3. The CDR3 loop is CASSPGSVIGPAGSF. For the CDR3, the DNA is TGTGCCAGTAGTCCCGGATCGGTAATCGGACCGGCCGGCTCCTTC.

This clone was found once. This chain connects TRBV2 to TRBJ2-1; weak D call: TRBD2 (5 bases). The CDR3 loop spans 11 amino acids. The germline CDR1 and CDR2 sequences are SNHLY and FYNNEI. The V end was cut by 8 bases, the J end by 5 bases, with 7 bases between. The CDR3 loop reads CASGSHNEQFF. The CDR3, as DNA: TGTGCCAGCGGGAGTCACAATGAGCAGTTCTTC.

The gene calls are TRBV19 and TRBJ2-7; unclear D gene. The length of the CDR3 is 13 residues. Deletions cut 3 bases from V and 6 bases from J, with 12 bases between. The germline CDR1 and CDR2 sequences are LNHDA and SQIVND (reference sequence). This CDR3 is CASSMSLAVEQYF. Written as DNA, the CDR3 is TGTGCCAGTAGTATGTCTCTGGCCGTCGAGCAGTACTTC.

The genes are TRBV29-1 and TRBJ2-1; tentatively, D is TRBD2 (5 bases). The CDR3 is made up of 15 amino acids. Germline CDR1 is SQVTM and CDR2 is ANQGSEA. Trimming pared 6 bases from V and 2 bases from J, leaving 17 bases between. The CDR3 is CSVLGLPITYNEQFF. CDR3 coding DNA: TGCAGCGTCCTCGGACTGCCTATCACCTACAATGAGCAGTTCTTC.

V and J are TRBV10-3 and TRBJ2-1; the D is unclear. There are 13 residues in the CDR3. The germline CDR1 and CDR2 sequences are ENHRY and SYGVKD. V was trimmed by 2 bases and J by 3 bases, leaving 5 bases between them. CDR3 coding DNA: TGTGCCATCAGTGAGGGCAGCTACAATGAGCAGTTCTTC. Its protein is CAISEGSYNEQFF.

The chain has TRBV7-9 and TRBJ2-6, with D hard to call. Trimming took off 5 bases at V and 4 bases at J, with 12 bases between the two ends. The CDR3 contains 15 residues. In germline, CDR1 is SEHNR, CDR2 FQNEAQ (reference sequence). CDR3 sequence: CASSPPIPGANVLTF. The CDR3 bases are TGTGCCAGCAGCCCGCCGATACCCGGGGCCAACGTCCTGACTTTC.

The chain has TRBV5-6 and TRBJ2-5; D is perhaps TRBD2 (5 bases). With the DNA end fitting TRBJ2-7 better, the J assignment may be wrong. This CDR3 has 15 amino acids. Germline V gene sequence: CDR1 SGHDT, CDR2 YYEEEE. Written as DNA, the CDR3 is TGTGCCAGCAGCTTGGAAGCTAGCATAATCTACGAGCAGTACTTC. It yields the protein CASSLEASIIYEQYF.

The chain carries TRBV28 and TRBJ2-3; 11 positions match TRBD2. Germline V lookup: CDR1 MDHEN, CDR2 SYDVKM. The CDR3 is 14 residues long. The junction had 4 bases not matched to a gene; V was cut back by 9 bases and J by 2 bases. DNA of the CDR3: TGTGCCAGTCGACTAGCGGGAAACACAGATACGCAGTATTTT. As protein: CASRLAGNTDTQYF.

V gene TRBV6-5 combines with J gene TRBJ2-7; 11 bases map to TRBD1. Germline-derived CDR1 and CDR2 are MNHEY and SVGAGI. CDR3 size: 16 residues. Germline trimming cut 0 bases from V and 3 bases from J; bases unmatched to any gene: 4. CDR3 residues: CASSYSRDRGIYEQYF. The CDR3 nucleotides read TGTGCCAGCAGTTACTCCCGGGACAGGGGGATCTACGAGCAGTACTTC.